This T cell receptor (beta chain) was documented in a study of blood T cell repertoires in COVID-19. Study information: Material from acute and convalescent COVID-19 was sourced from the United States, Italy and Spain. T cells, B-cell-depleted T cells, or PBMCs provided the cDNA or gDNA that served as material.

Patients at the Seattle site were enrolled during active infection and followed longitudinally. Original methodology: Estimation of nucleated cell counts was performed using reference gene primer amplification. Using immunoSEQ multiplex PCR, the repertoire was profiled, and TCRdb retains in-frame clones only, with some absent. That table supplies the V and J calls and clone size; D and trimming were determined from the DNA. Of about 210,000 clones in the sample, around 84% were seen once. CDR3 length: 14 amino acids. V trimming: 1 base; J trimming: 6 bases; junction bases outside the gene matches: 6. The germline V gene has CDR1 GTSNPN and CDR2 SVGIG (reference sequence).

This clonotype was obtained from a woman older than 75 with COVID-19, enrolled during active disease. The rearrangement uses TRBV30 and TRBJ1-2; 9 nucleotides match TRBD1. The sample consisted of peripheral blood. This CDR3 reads CAWSDRGRGDGYTF. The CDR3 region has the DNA TGTGCCTGGAGTGACAGGGGGCGCGGGGATGGCTACACCTTC. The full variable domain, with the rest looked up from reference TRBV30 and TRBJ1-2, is SQTIHQWPATLVQPVGSPLSLECTVEGTSNPNLYWYRQAAGRGLQLLFYSVGIGQISSEVPQNLSASRPQDRQFILSSKKLLLSDSGFYLCAWSDRGRGDGYTFGSGTRLTVV.